This T cell receptor (beta chain) was sequenced in a study of CD8+CD57+ T cells in acquired aplastic anemia. Study context: DNA per sorted CD4+ or CD8+ sample ranged about 0.17 to 27.4 ug, averaging approximately 3.1 ug.

Profiling that covered TCR beta VDJ and CDR3 relied on genomic DNA as its template. Via MiXCR, TCRdb re-called the reads, giving one row per CDR3 protein. The sample comprises under 200,000 distinct CDR3 sequences, roughly 50% of which are singletons, and about 30% rests with the top ten. Those patients picked for sequencing had displayed CD8+CD57+ cell expansion on flow cytometry. Untreated patients provided the blood samples, with no therapy given before sampling. This CDR3 contains 14 residues. V shed 10 bases, J shed 1 base, and the junction held 4 bases outside the gene matches. The germline gives CDR1 SNHLY, CDR2 FYNNEI.

The receptor was isolated from a human donor with aplastic anemia. This rearrangement joins TRBV2 to TRBJ2-3, with 11 bases fitting TRBD2. The sample taken for sequencing was sorted CD4+, CD8+, or CD8+CD57+ T cells (not recorded which) from PBMCs. The CDR3 loop reads CANQLAGGTDTQYF. The CDR3 DNA follows: TGTGCCAACCAACTAGCGGGAGGCACAGATACGCAGTATTTT.